The 21 T cell receptor beta chains presented below share a single source sample, sequenced in a study of blood T cell repertoires in COVID-19. TCRdb's table, derived via immunoSEQ multiplex PCR, lists solely in-frame clones and lacks some. This repertoire shows about 46,000 clones, about 87% found once; its top ten account for about 7.3%. Specimen: peripheral blood. The receptors stem from a man aged 50-60 years with acute or convalescent COVID-19.

V gene TRBV3-1 (or the pseudogene TRBV3-2) combines with J gene TRBJ1-1; D remains unclear. Germline loops: CDR1 LGHDT, CDR2 YNNKEL (reference sequence). The CDR3 length is 15 residues. Trimming stripped 3 bases from V and 4 bases from J, with 15 bases between. The CDR3 here is CASSQLAGRGTEAFF. Here the CDR3 DNA reads TGTGCCAGCAGCCAGCTTGCGGGAAGAGGCACTGAAGCTTTCTTT.

This chain connects TRBV27 to TRBJ2-2; 10 bases are shared with TRBD1. This CDR3 spans 14 amino acids. Germline V CDR1 and CDR2: MNHEY, SMNVEV (reference sequence). Trimming at V came to 5 bases and at J to 6 bases, leaving 3 bases not matched to a gene. The CDR3 sequence is CASSPGQGSGELFF. CDR3 coding DNA: TGTGCCAGCAGTCCGGGACAGGGGTCCGGGGAGCTGTTTTTT.

The rearrangement uses TRBV14 and TRBJ2-3; D remains ambiguous. CDR1 SGHDN and CDR2 FVKESK come from the germline V gene. The germline V and J ends were trimmed by 4 bases and 0 bases, with 11 bases remaining between them. The CDR3 loop spans 15 amino acids. CDR3 loop: CASSPEVASTDTQYF. In nucleotides, the CDR3 is TGTGCCAGCAGCCCCGAGGTGGCTAGCACAGATACGCAGTATTTT.

The chain carries TRBV15 and TRBJ1-2; 8 bases map to TRBD1. J lost 3 bases, V lost 3 bases, and 9 bases had no gene match. This CDR3 contains 16 residues. Germline assignment: CDR1 LNHNV and CDR2 YYDKDF (reference sequence). CDR3 region: CATSRVPGQGDYGYTF. Written as DNA, the CDR3 is TGTGCCACCAGCAGGGTTCCCGGACAGGGCGACTATGGCTACACCTTC.

This chain links TRBV6-5 with TRBJ2-2; 8 bases agree with TRBD1. Germline trimming cut 4 bases from V and 4 bases from J; bases unmatched to any gene: 8. From germline, CDR1 is MNHEY and CDR2 SVGAGI. There are 16 residues in the CDR3. DNA for the CDR3: TGTGCCAGCAGTTCCAAGGCACAGGGGGGCACCGGGGAGCTGTTTTTT. Translating gives CASSSKAQGGTGELFF.

V is TRBV7-2 and J is TRBJ2-1, with a tentative D call TRBD1 (5 bases). Trimming pared 4 bases from V and 8 bases from J, leaving 9 bases between. Germline CDR1 and CDR2: SGHTA and FQGNSA. The CDR3 sequence is 12 residues long. For the CDR3, the DNA is TGTGCCAGCAGCTGGAAGGGGCATGAGCAGTTCTTC. Translated, it gives CASSWKGHEQFF.

This clone was picked up one time. The chain recombines TRBV7-8 with TRBJ1-1, with D possibly being TRBD1 (5 bases). Germline V gene sequence: CDR1 SGHVS, CDR2 FQNEAQ. Trimming stripped 10 bases from V and 2 bases from J, with 14 bases between. The length of the CDR3 is 13 residues. CDR3 bases: TGTGCCACCTCGCTAGGGGCAAACACTGAAGCTTTCTTT. It is translated as CATSLGANTEAFF.

V and J are TRBV27 and TRBJ1-2, with D maybe TRBD1 (5 bases). The CDR3 spans 13 residues. The germline gives CDR1 MNHEY, CDR2 SMNVEV (reference sequence). The ends were cut back, 6 bases at V and 4 bases at J, with 12 bases in the middle. CDR3 nucleotides: TGTGCCAGCAGGGCAGGGTCGGGCTATGGCTACACCTTC. Its translation: CASRAGSGYGYTF.

The V call is TRBV13, the J call TRBJ2-1, with D tentatively TRBD2 (5 bases). CDR3 size: 12 residues. Germline-derived CDR1 and CDR2 are PRHDT and FYEKMQ (reference sequence). V lost 5 bases, J lost 6 bases, and 8 bases lay in between. The CDR3 DNA reads TGTGCCAGCAGCCCGGACTTCAATGAGCAGTTCTTC. This gives the protein CASSPDFNEQFF.

Note on this clone: Other DNA sequences in the same sample also yield this CDR3. CDR3 region: CASSRDRTYEQYF. The CDR3 nucleotides are TGTGCCAGTAGTAGGGACAGGACCTACGAGCAGTACTTC. This chain links TRBV19 with TRBJ2-7, with 8 bases matching TRBD1. V shed 4 bases, J shed 2 bases, and the junction held 1 base outside the gene matches. Germline CDR1 is LNHDA and CDR2 is SQIVND (reference sequence). This CDR3 has 13 residues.

The V and J genes are TRBV24-1 and TRBJ1-5; the match to TRBD1 covers 8 bases. The germline gives CDR1 KGHDR, CDR2 SFDVKD. The CDR3 extends over 14 amino acids. Losses at the gene ends were 4 bases for V and 8 bases for J; bases not matched to a gene: 6. The CDR3: CATSDRQGLEPQHF. In nucleotides, the CDR3 is TGTGCCACCAGTGACCGACAGGGGTTAGAGCCCCAGCATTTT.

In its sample, this clone was seen once. This sequence joins TRBV27 and TRBJ2-2; D is possibly TRBD1 (5 bases). The germline V gene encodes CDR1 MNHEY and CDR2 SMNVEV (reference sequence). V was shortened by 0 bases and J by 5 bases, with 7 bases between the two germline ends. The CDR3 has 14 amino acids. In DNA, the CDR3 is TGTGCCAGCAGTTTATCAGGGGTTACCGGGGAGCTGTTTTTT. It encodes CASSLSGVTGELFF.

J is TRBJ1-1 and V is TRBV19; maybe TRBD1 (5 bases). The CDR3 has 13 residues. V shed 5 bases and J shed 10 bases, with 17 bases lying between them. The germline CDR1 and CDR2 sequences are LNHDA and SQIVND (reference sequence). The CDR3 region is CASSARRGGLAFF. Here the CDR3 DNA reads TGTGCCAGTAGTGCTCGAAGGGGCGGCCTAGCTTTCTTT.

This chain connects TRBV6-5 to TRBJ1-5, with D perhaps TRBD1 (6 bases). Germline-derived CDR1 and CDR2 are MNHEY and SVGAGI. Trimming left V 0 bases short and J 2 bases short, with 8 bases between. The CDR3 loop spans 15 amino acids. CDR3 DNA sequence: TGTGCCAGCAGTTACTCCAGGGGTGGCAATCAGCCCCAGCATTTT. This codes for CASSYSRGGNQPQHF.

This chain joins TRBV5-6 and TRBJ2-5; 7 nucleotides match TRBD1. In germline, CDR1 is SGHDT, CDR2 YYEEEE. The junction had 8 bases not matched to a gene; V was cut back by 2 bases and J by 13 bases. The CDR3 length is 12 residues. The CDR3 spells CASSFSDRHLYF. CDR3 nucleotide sequence: TGTGCCAGCAGCTTCTCGGACAGGCATTTGTACTTC.

This rearrangement joins TRBV6-5 to TRBJ2-3, with 7 bases lining up with TRBD2. V shed 8 bases, J shed 6 bases, and the junction held 8 bases outside the gene matches. The germline V gene has CDR1 MNHEY and CDR2 SVGAGI. The CDR3 loop spans 13 amino acids. The CDR3 here is CASGTTFRDTQYF. CDR3 DNA sequence: TGTGCCAGCGGGACTACCTTTCGTGATACGCAGTATTTT.

The rearrangement links TRBV3-1 (or the pseudogene TRBV3-2) to TRBJ2-7; D is ambiguous. There are 16 residues in the CDR3. Germline V lookup: CDR1 LGHDT, CDR2 YNNKEL (reference sequence). V lost 0 bases and J lost 3, with 15 bases in between. The CDR3 reads CASSQDLRQAHYEQYF. The CDR3 nucleotides read TGTGCCAGCAGCCAAGATTTAAGGCAGGCCCACTACGAGCAGTACTTC.

The V gene is TRBV9, the J gene TRBJ2-6; 7 nucleotides match TRBD2. Germline V lookup: CDR1 SGDLS, CDR2 YYNGEE. CDR3 length: 19 residues. Germline trimming cut 7 bases from V and 0 bases from J; bases unmatched to any gene: 16. The chain's CDR3 is CASPAQRLAVYSGANVLTF. The DNA for the CDR3 is TGTGCCAGCCCCGCACAAAGGCTAGCGGTGTACTCTGGGGCCAACGTCCTGACTTTC. Filled out from reference TRBV9 and TRBJ2-6, the complete variable domain reads DSGVTQTPKHLITATGQRVTLRCSPRSGDLSVYWYQQSLDQGLQFLIQYYNGEERAKGNILERFSAQQFPDLHSELNLSSLELGDSALYFCASPAQRLAVYSGANVLTFGAGSRLTVL.

The gene calls are TRBV28 and TRBJ2-7; 12 bases are a match to TRBD2. Looked up from germline, CDR1 is MDHEN and CDR2 is SYDVKM. The CDR3 length is 16 residues. V lost 2 bases to trimming and J lost 6 bases; unmatched junction nucleotides: 8. CDR3 loop: CASSLTSRLAGAEQYF. CDR3 bases: TGTGCCAGCAGTTTAACGAGTAGACTAGCGGGAGCCGAGCAGTACTTC.

The chain combines TRBV18 with TRBJ2-7; weak D call: TRBD1 (6 bases). Germline CDR1 KGHSH, CDR2 LQKENI. With 4 bases removed from V and 6 bases from J, the gap between germline ends came to 10 bases. The length of the CDR3 is 12 residues. CDR3 in DNA: TGTGCCAGCTCACAACAGGGTTCCGAGCAGTACTTC. Its protein is CASSQQGSEQYF.

The V gene is TRBV5-6, the J gene TRBJ1-6; D is possibly TRBD1 (5 bases). Trimming took 6 bases from V and 12 from J, leaving 19 bases between them. The V gene's germline CDR1 is SGHDT and CDR2 YYEEEE. The CDR3 runs 14 residues. The CDR3 DNA sequence: TGTGCCAGCAACTCCCCTCAGGGTGTCGGACCCCTCCACTTT. Translation: CASNSPQGVGPLHF.